The 22 T cell receptor beta chains below all came from one sample that was sequenced in a study of beta chain features in type 1 diabetes. Expressed TCRB transcripts were sequenced because the isolated RNA had all been reverse transcribed beforehand. Profiled with immunoSEQ multiplex PCR; TCRdb holds only in-frame clones, not every one. The data hold about 160,000 clones, with roughly 60% observed a single time. Study-wide findings and caveats: In all four CD4+ subsets, TCRB CDR3 length was significantly, moderately reduced in type 1 diabetes.

These receptors' targets are unknown. Material: naive CD4+ T cells from blood. The source is a man aged 25-40 years with type 1 diabetes.

There are a few counts of this clone. The J gene is TRBJ2-5, the V gene TRBV6-5; the match to TRBD1 covers 7 bases. Germline loops: CDR1 MNHEY, CDR2 SVGAGI. This CDR3 region has 13 residues. Trimming cost V 6 bases and J 3 bases; bases outside gene matches: 4. In DNA form, the CDR3 reads TGTGCCAGCAGACTGACAGGGAAAGAGACCCAGTACTTC. As protein: CASRLTGKETQYF.

V usage is TRBV5-1 and J usage is TRBJ2-5; the match to TRBD2 covers 14 bases. This CDR3 has 15 residues. From germline, CDR1 is SGHRS and CDR2 YFSETQ. The ends lost 3 bases at V and 4 bases at J; junction bases unmatched: 2. The CDR3 spells CASSSGLAGGETQYF. The CDR3 nucleotides are TGCGCCAGCAGCTCAGGACTAGCGGGAGGAGAGACCCAGTACTTC.

This chain connects TRBV15 to TRBJ2-5, with a weak D call TRBD1 (6 bases). The CDR3 totals 13 residues. V gave up 1 base and J gave up 4 bases, with 7 bases separating them. Germline V gene data show CDR1 as LNHNV and CDR2 as YYDKDF (reference sequence). The CDR3 region has the DNA TGTGCCACCAGCAGAGTGGACAGAGAGACCCAGTACTTC. It is translated as CATSRVDRETQYF.

A remark on this clone: Other nucleotide sequences in the sample specify the same CDR3. The genes are TRBV29-1 and TRBJ2-3; tentative D call: TRBD1 (5 bases). The length of the CDR3 is 12 residues. The germline V and J ends were trimmed by 4 bases and 3 bases, with 8 bases remaining between them. CDR1 is SQVTM, CDR2 ANQGSEA, per germline. The CDR3 here is CSVVRGTDTQYF. The CDR3 DNA reads TGCAGCGTTGTTAGGGGAACAGATACGCAGTATTTT.

The chain uses TRBV29-1 and TRBJ1-5; 8 bases align to TRBD1. The ends lost 5 bases at V and 2 bases at J; junction bases unmatched: 5. There are 14 residues in the CDR3. CDR1 and CDR2 (germline): SQVTM, ANQGSEA. CDR3 coding DNA: TGCAGCGTTTCCGTGACAGGGGGCAATCAGCCCCAGCATTTT. This codes for CSVSVTGGNQPQHF.

The rearrangement joins TRBV27 to TRBJ1-1; D is uncertain. V lost 5 bases and J lost 3, with 16 bases in between. This CDR3 spans 15 amino acids. The germline V gene has CDR1 MNHEY and CDR2 SMNVEV (reference sequence). The CDR3 nucleotides are TGTGCCAGCAGTCCCTTCGTCCAGGTGGACACTGAAGCTTTCTTT. Translation gives CASSPFVQVDTEAFF.

This clone turned up a few times. The chain employs TRBV7-9 and TRBJ2-2, with 10 nucleotides matching TRBD2. Germline CDR1 SEHNR, CDR2 FQNEAQ (reference sequence). The junction had 8 bases not matched to a gene; V was cut back by 5 bases and J by 5 bases. The CDR3 extends over 16 amino acids. The CDR3 here is CASSAALAGVTGELFF. The CDR3 DNA reads as TGTGCCAGCAGCGCGGCGCTAGCGGGGGTTACCGGGGAGCTGTTTTTT.

The V call is TRBV30, the J call TRBJ2-5; 9 bases fit TRBD1. The V segment lost 6 bases and the J segment 5 bases; nucleotides outside the gene matches: 13. This CDR3 contains 15 residues. Germline CDR1 GTSNPN, CDR2 SVGIG (reference sequence). The chain's CDR3 is CACSPGQGGGETQYF. In nucleotides, the CDR3 is TGTGCCTGCTCCCCGGGACAGGGAGGAGGGGAGACCCAGTACTTC.

This chain uses TRBV7-9 with TRBJ2-3; D is perhaps TRBD2 (5 bases). Germline lookup yields CDR1 SEHNR and CDR2 FQNEAQ (reference sequence). The CDR3 is made up of 15 amino acids. Trimming removed 6 bases from V and 1 base from J, with 14 bases in between. As DNA, the CDR3 is TGTGCCAGCAGTCGAACGGCGGGCGGCACAGATACGCAGTATTTT. It is translated as CASSRTAGGTDTQYF. Based on the CDR3 plus reference TRBV7-9 and TRBJ2-3, the full variable domain is DTGVSQNPRHKITKRGQNVTFRCDPISEHNRLYWYRQTLGQGPEFLTYFQNEAQLEKSRLLSDRFSAERPKGSFSTLEIQRTEQGDSAMYLCASSRTAGGTDTQYFGPGTRLTVL.

CDR3 protein: CAWSVRGFDTEAFF. In DNA form, the CDR3 reads TGTGCCTGGAGTGTACGAGGGTTTGACACTGAAGCTTTCTTT. The chain links TRBV30 to TRBJ1-1; the D is unclear. Germline V gene lookup returns CDR1 GTSNPN and CDR2 SVGIG (reference sequence). The V end was cut by 0 bases, the J end by 3 bases, with 11 bases between. The CDR3 spans 14 residues.

This sequence joins TRBV14 and TRBJ1-2; D gene ambiguous. Trimming took 1 base from V and 4 from J, leaving 10 bases between them. This CDR3 spans 14 amino acids. The germline gives CDR1 SGHDN, CDR2 FVKESK. The CDR3 spells CASSQATFPYGYTF. The CDR3 nucleotides are TGTGCCAGCAGCCAAGCGACCTTTCCCTATGGCTACACCTTC. The full variable domain, its missing parts supplied by reference TRBV14 and TRBJ1-2, is EAGVTQFPSHSVIEKGQTVTLRCDPISGHDNLYWYRRVMGKEIKFLLHFVKESKQDESGMPNNRFLAERTGGTYSTLKVQPAELEDSGVYFCASSQATFPYGYTFGSGTRLTVV.

V and J are TRBV28 and TRBJ2-5; 7 bases agree with TRBD1. CDR1 and CDR2 (germline): MDHEN, SYDVKM. The CDR3 has 14 residues. V trimming: 4 bases; J trimming: 12 bases; junction bases outside the gene matches: 14. Written as DNA, the CDR3 is TGTGCCAGCAGTTCGGGACAGCGGAATTCAGGGAAGTACTTC. Amino acid sequence: CASSSGQRNSGKYF.

On this clone: Other DNA sequences in the same sample also yield this CDR3. V gene TRBV7-9 combines with J gene TRBJ2-3, with 7 bases that match TRBD2. From germline, CDR1 is SEHNR and CDR2 FQNEAQ (reference sequence). This CDR3 is 16 amino acids long. The junction had 4 bases not matched to a gene; V was cut back by 1 base and J by 0 bases. The CDR3 loop is CASSLGLAESTDTQYF. As DNA, the CDR3 is TGTGCCAGCAGCTTAGGCCTAGCGGAGAGCACAGATACGCAGTATTTT.

In its sample, this clone was seen a few times. The rearrangement links TRBV18 to TRBJ2-5; a possible D gene is TRBD2 (5 bases). CDR3 size: 17 residues. Germline V lookup: CDR1 KGHSH, CDR2 LQKENI. Trimming cost V 2 bases and J 3 bases, with 19 bases left between them. DNA of the CDR3: TGTGCCAGCTCACCAAATATCCCTAGCAGGTCTGAAGAGACCCAGTACTTC. This sequence encodes CASSPNIPSRSEETQYF.

A few counts support this clone. J is TRBJ2-3 and V is TRBV29-1; maybe TRBD2 (7 bases). Germline V CDR1 and CDR2: SQVTM, ANQGSEA. CDR3 length: 15 residues. V dropped 6 bases and J dropped 6 bases, with 22 bases sitting between them. This CDR3 reads CSVSLAGAQGDTQYF. The CDR3 bases are TGCAGCGTCTCCCTGGCGGGGGCCCAAGGGGATACGCAGTATTTT.

V usage is TRBV5-4 and J usage is TRBJ2-7; D perhaps matches TRBD2 (6 bases). The germline V gene has CDR1 SGHNT and CDR2 YYREEE (reference sequence). Trimming took off 2 bases at V and 6 bases at J, with 12 bases between the two ends. This CDR3 has 13 residues. The CDR3 sequence is CASSFTGDGEQYF. The CDR3 DNA sequence: TGTGCCAGCAGCTTTACGGGGGATGGCGAGCAGTACTTC.

V and J are TRBV14 and TRBJ1-4; 9 bases are shared with TRBD1. The V and J ends lost 6 bases and 6 bases, in that order; junction bases with no gene match: 2. Per the germline V gene, CDR1 is SGHDN and CDR2 is FVKESK. The CDR3 totals 13 residues. CDR3 region: CASRRQGDEKLFF. Written as DNA, the CDR3 is TGTGCCAGCAGAAGACAGGGGGATGAAAAACTGTTTTTT.

The V call is TRBV9, the J call TRBJ2-1; TRBD1 matches 10 bases. This CDR3 comprises 15 residues. The junction had 5 bases not matched to a gene; V was cut back by 0 bases and J by 8 bases. Germline CDR1 and CDR2: SGDLS and YYNGEE. DNA of the CDR3: TGTGCCAGCAGCGTAGAAGACAGGGGGCGACATGAGCAGTTCTTC. Protein: CASSVEDRGRHEQFF.

The CDR3 reads CASSQEGTGRDTQYF. CDR3 DNA: TGCGCCAGCAGCCAAGAAGGGACAGGGCGAGATACGCAGTATTTT. The rearrangement joins TRBV4-3 to TRBJ2-3; 9 bases map to TRBD1. V lost 0 bases, J lost 5 bases, and 3 bases stayed unmatched. Germline V gene data show CDR1 as LGHNA and CDR2 as YSLEER. This CDR3 region has 15 residues.

The V gene is TRBV29-1, the J gene TRBJ1-4, with D possibly being TRBD1 (5 bases). Germline V gene lookup returns CDR1 SQVTM and CDR2 ANQGSEA. This CDR3 region has 13 residues. V was clipped by 4 bases and J by 7 bases, with 13 bases between them. The CDR3: CSVVQGSGEKLFF. Here the CDR3 DNA reads TGCAGCGTTGTCCAGGGTTCCGGTGAAAAACTGTTTTTT.

The chain employs TRBV7-2 and TRBJ1-5; 8 nucleotides align to TRBD1. Trimming cost V 6 bases and J 7 bases; bases outside gene matches: 8. This CDR3 contains 14 residues. Germline CDR1 SGHTA, CDR2 FQGNSA. The CDR3 sequence: CASSTGTGLQPQHF. CDR3 nucleotides: TGTGCCAGCAGTACCGGGACAGGCCTCCAGCCCCAGCATTTT.

The CDR3 region has the DNA TGTGCCTGGAGTCGGGGTGGCAATGAGCAGTTCTTC. This sequence encodes CAWSRGGNEQFF. The chain links TRBV30 to TRBJ2-1; tentative D call: TRBD2 (5 bases). This CDR3 has 12 amino acids. The germline V gene encodes CDR1 GTSNPN and CDR2 SVGIG (reference sequence). With 2 bases removed from V and 6 bases from J, the gap between germline ends came to 8 bases. Filled out from reference TRBV30 and TRBJ2-1, the complete variable domain reads SQTIHQWPATLVQPVGSPLSLECTVEGTSNPNLYWYRQAAGRGLQLLFYSVGIGQISSEVPQNLSASRPQDRQFILSSKKLLLSDSGFYLCAWSRGGNEQFFGPGTRLTVL.